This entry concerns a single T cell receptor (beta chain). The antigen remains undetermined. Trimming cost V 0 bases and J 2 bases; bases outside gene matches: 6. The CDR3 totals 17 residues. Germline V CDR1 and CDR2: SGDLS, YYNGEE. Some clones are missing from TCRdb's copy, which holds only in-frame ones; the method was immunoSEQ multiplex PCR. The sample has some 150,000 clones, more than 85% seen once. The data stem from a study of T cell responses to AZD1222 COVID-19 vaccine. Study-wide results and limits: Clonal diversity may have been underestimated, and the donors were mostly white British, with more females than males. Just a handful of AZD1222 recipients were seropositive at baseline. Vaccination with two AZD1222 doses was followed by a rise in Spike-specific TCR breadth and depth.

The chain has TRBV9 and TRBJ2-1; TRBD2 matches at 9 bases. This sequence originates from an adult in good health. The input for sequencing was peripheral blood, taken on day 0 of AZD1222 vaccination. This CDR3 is CASSVGTSVGPYNEQFF. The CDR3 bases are TGTGCCAGCAGCGTAGGGACTAGCGTAGGGCCCTACAATGAGCAGTTCTTC.